This T cell receptor (beta chain) was found in a study of CD8 T cells in Susac syndrome. When the RNA was reverse transcribed, random hexamers were used with an input of roughly 0.45 to 1 ug. TCRdb fed the immunoSEQ multiplex PCR reads into MiXCR, producing one record per CDR3 protein. The table shows 350,000 to 550,000 distinct CDR3 sequences, with around 85% occurring only once. TCR beta sequencing covered blood CD8+ and CD4+ T cells. Patients with stable or active relapsing-remitting disease, all of them treatment-naive, made up the multiple sclerosis controls. Whole-study results and caveats: The study acknowledged a relatively small number of individuals in its TCR sequencing and HLA analysis.

Concerning this clonotype itself: Its antigen is unknown.

CDR3 length equals 15 residues. Trimming removed 2 bases at V and 3 bases at J, with 10 bases between. The germline gives CDR1 MNHEY, CDR2 SMNVEV (reference sequence). The rearrangement uses TRBV27 and TRBJ2-2; maybe TRBD2 (5 bases). The clonotype was recovered from a human donor with multiple sclerosis. Sequencing was done on a sample of CD8+ T cells from PBMCs. The CDR3 DNA reads TGTGCCAGCAGTTTAAGAGGGTCCTACACCGGGGAGCTGTTTTTT. It is translated as CASSLRGSYTGELFF.